Each of the 5 T cell receptor beta chains below was sequenced from the same sample in a study of blood T cell repertoires in COVID-19. Sequencing used immunoSEQ multiplex PCR; TCRdb keeps in-frame clones, though not all of them. The sample contains 250,000 or so clones, around 90% of which appear only once. The sequenced sample consisted of PBMCs or T cells enriched from blood (not recorded which). The receptor source for this set is a man aged 50 to 59 who had been exposed to COVID-19.

This clone was seen a few times. The CDR3 region is CAISESTPSYNEQFF. CDR3 DNA: TGTGCCATCAGTGAGTCGACTCCCTCCTACAATGAGCAGTTCTTC. This sequence joins TRBV10-3 and TRBJ2-1; no clear D. This CDR3 is 15 amino acids long. Per germline, CDR1 ENHRY and CDR2 SYGVKD. V was cut by 0 bases and J by 0 bases, with 6 bases left in between.

The chain has TRBV6-6 and TRBJ1-1, with 7 bases aligning to TRBD1. Trimming at V came to 1 base and at J to 7 bases, leaving 0 bases not matched to a gene. The CDR3 runs 12 residues. Per germline, CDR1 MNHNY and CDR2 SVGAGI (reference sequence). The CDR3 protein is CASSYYRGEAFF. CDR3 bases: TGTGCCAGCAGTTACTACAGGGGTGAAGCTTTCTTT.

The V call is TRBV3-1 (or the pseudogene TRBV3-2), the J call TRBJ1-1; TRBD1 aligns across 10 bases. The CDR3 spans 15 residues. Germline V gene data show CDR1 as LGHDT and CDR2 as YNNKEL (reference sequence). The V gene end was trimmed by 2 bases and the J gene end by 3 bases; junction bases not matched to a gene: 3. CDR3 nucleotide sequence: TGTGCCAGCAGCCAACCCGGGACAGGGGACACTGAAGCTTTCTTT. It is translated as CASSQPGTGDTEAFF.

The V gene is TRBV5-1, the J gene TRBJ2-5, with no clear D. Trimming took off 7 bases at V and 5 bases at J, with 12 bases between the two ends. The germline CDR1 and CDR2 sequences are SGHRS and YFSETQ. CDR3 length equals 12 residues. The CDR3, as DNA: TGCGCCAGCTCAAATCTCGCGGAGACCCAGTACTTC. The encoded protein is CASSNLAETQYF.

This chain links TRBV2 with TRBJ2-1; D possibly corresponds to TRBD2 (6 bases). Germline V lookup: CDR1 SNHLY, CDR2 FYNNEI. The V and J ends lost 6 bases and 5 bases respectively, with 11 bases between them. The length of the CDR3 is 13 residues. DNA of the CDR3: TGTGCCAGCAGGCGGGGATTGGACAATGAGCAGTTCTTC. This gives the protein CASRRGLDNEQFF.